The TCR beta chain described here comes from a study of cytomegalovirus exposure and HLA in healthy donors. Remarks on this clone: As yet, its antigen is unknown.

This table comes from immunoSEQ multiplex PCR, and its TCRdb copy is limited to in-frame clones, with some not included. This sample has under 150,000 clones, with around 90% found just once. Study outcomes and limitations: Altogether, 164 TCR beta chains were recorded as cytomegalovirus-associated. Most TCR sequences were seen very rarely across donors, but some public TCRs occurred in many.

The origin of this receptor is a man younger than 30 in good health and CMV-seropositive. What was sequenced was PBMCs.

The CDR3 nucleotides read TGTGCCAGCAGAACAACTAGCGGGAGGGACTACGAGCAGTACTTC. It translates to CASRTTSGRDYEQYF. This chain connects TRBV5-5 to TRBJ2-7; 13 bases align to TRBD2. The CDR3 spans 15 residues. Germline V gene sequence: CDR1 SGHKS, CDR2 YYEKEE (reference sequence). Losses at the gene ends were 5 bases for V and 3 bases for J; bases not matched to a gene: 5.